The entry below describes one T cell receptor (beta chain). The method was immunoSEQ multiplex PCR; TCRdb's version includes in-frame clones alone and lacks a portion of them. The sample has approximately 88,000 clones; 94% are singletons. The sample is drawn from a study of T cell changes during pregnancy in multiple sclerosis. V shed 0 bases and J 2 bases; nucleotides not matched to a gene: 6. This CDR3 has 17 amino acids. The clonotype comes from a female donor with multiple sclerosis, enrolled in a pregnancy study. Specimen: peripheral blood, collected in the third trimester of pregnancy. The rearrangement links TRBV23-1 to TRBJ2-2; TRBD1 matches 7 bases. TRBV23-1 is an ORF; its function is uncertain. CDR3 bases: TGCGCCAGCAGTCAATCGACCGGGACAGATAACACCGGGGAGCTGTTTTTT. Its translation: CASSQSTGTDNTGELFF.